Below, 22 T cell receptor beta chains from the same sample are listed, as sequenced in a study of early T cells in non-severe SARS-CoV-2 infection. TCRdb re-called the 5' RACE reads through MiXCR, storing one row per CDR3 protein. Among some 76,000 distinct CDR3 sequences listed, roughly an eighth were seen once. The sample was whole blood. The receptors derive from an adult who was a healthcare worker with PCR-confirmed SARS-CoV-2 infection or an uninfected control (not recorded which).

The gene calls are TRBV4-3 and TRBJ1-6, with D perhaps matching TRBD1 (6 bases). The germline CDR1 and CDR2 sequences are LGHNA and YSLEER. Trimming cost V 2 bases and J 0 bases, with 20 bases left between them. This CDR3 has 20 residues. CDR3 protein: CASSQNQGGGPSSYNSPLHF. In nucleotides, the CDR3 is TGCGCCAGCAGCCAAAACCAAGGAGGGGGGCCGAGCTCCTATAATTCACCCCTCCACTTT.

This clonotype was recorded at least ten times. The chain joins TRBV28 to TRBJ1-5; D might be TRBD1 (6 bases). V gave up 7 bases and J gave up 0 bases, with 13 bases separating them. The CDR3 is 15 amino acids. Germline-derived CDR1 and CDR2 are MDHEN and SYDVKM. CDR3 residues: CASTLRGYSNQPQHF. For the CDR3, the DNA is TGTGCCAGCACCTTAAGGGGGTATAGCAATCAGCCCCAGCATTTT.

The chain employs TRBV7-2 and TRBJ2-2; no reliable D call. The CDR3 consists of 16 residues. The V and J ends lost 0 bases and 0 bases respectively, with 8 bases between them. The V gene's germline CDR1 is SGHTA and CDR2 FQGNSA. The chain's CDR3 is CASSLAQKTNTGELFF. DNA for the CDR3: TGTGCCAGCAGCTTAGCGCAGAAGACGAACACCGGGGAGCTGTTTTTT.

This clonotype was recorded at least ten times. The chain combines TRBV7-2 with TRBJ2-1; 7 bases are shared with TRBD2. The CDR3 extends over 14 amino acids. The V and J ends lost 8 bases and 4 bases, in that order; junction bases with no gene match: 8. Germline V gene sequence: CDR1 SGHTA, CDR2 FQGNSA. The CDR3 DNA follows: TGTGCCAGCGGATCCGGGACTAAGTACAATGAGCAGTTCTTC. It codes for CASGSGTKYNEQFF.

The genes are TRBV7-3 and TRBJ2-3; the D gene could be TRBD1 or TRBD2 (5 bases each). V lost 4 bases to trimming and J lost 4 bases, with 12 bases between them. Germline CDR1 is SGHTA and CDR2 is FQGTGA. The CDR3 spans 14 residues. This chain's CDR3 is CASSWGGLADTQYF. CDR3 DNA sequence: TGTGCCAGCAGCTGGGGCGGGTTGGCAGATACGCAGTATTTT.

This clonotype was detected a few times. The V gene is TRBV18, the J gene TRBJ1-4; TRBD1 matches 7 bases. CDR1 and CDR2 from the germline V gene are KGHSH and LQKENI. V shed 5 bases and J 5 bases; nucleotides not matched to a gene: 5. There are 14 residues in the CDR3. The CDR3 loop is CASSEGQQNEKLFF. The CDR3 region has the DNA TGTGCCAGCTCAGAGGGACAGCAGAATGAAAAACTGTTTTTT.

J is TRBJ1-2 and V is TRBV27, with TRBD1 identical over 10 bases. Germline V CDR1 and CDR2: MNHEY, SMNVEV (reference sequence). V was pared by 8 bases and J by 7 bases, with 4 bases of the junction left unmatched. The CDR3 contains 12 residues. As DNA, the CDR3 is TGTGCCAGCCGGACAGGGGGTATTGGCTACACCTTC. Encoded protein: CASRTGGIGYTF.

Ten or more counts support this clonotype. V gene TRBV28 combines with J gene TRBJ2-7; no clear D. The CDR3 is made up of 16 amino acids. Germline V lookup: CDR1 MDHEN, CDR2 SYDVKM. Trimming shortened V by 4 bases and J by 3 bases, and 19 bases separated the two germline ends. The CDR3 DNA follows: TGTGCCAGCAGTTCCCGAACTCAATTTCCCATCTACGAGCAGTACTTC. Protein product: CASSSRTQFPIYEQYF.

The table lists this clonotype with many counts. This chain connects TRBV9 to TRBJ2-1; 11 bases line up with TRBD2. The germline V gene encodes CDR1 SGDLS and CDR2 YYNGEE. The CDR3 runs 15 residues. The V segment lost 3 bases and the J segment 6 bases; nucleotides outside the gene matches: 5. The CDR3 region has the DNA TGTGCCAGCAGCGCGACTAGCGGGGAGCTCAATGAGCAGTTCTTC. Its protein product is CASSATSGELNEQFF. Based on the CDR3 plus reference TRBV9 and TRBJ2-1, the full variable domain is DSGVTQTPKHLITATGQRVTLRCSPRSGDLSVYWYQQSLDQGLQFLIQYYNGEERAKGNILERFSAQQFPDLHSELNLSSLELGDSALYFCASSATSGELNEQFFGPGTRLTVL.

This clonotype was counted ten times or more. The rearrangement links TRBV29-1 to TRBJ1-2; D is ambiguous. The CDR3 totals 15 residues. The germline V and J ends were trimmed by 6 bases and 7 bases, with 24 bases remaining between them. Germline V gene data show CDR1 as SQVTM and CDR2 as ANQGSEA. The CDR3 nucleotides read TGCAGCGTCGATGCGGATGGGAAAGGGATAGGTGGCTACACCTTC. Protein product: CSVDADGKGIGGYTF. Variable domain in full (rest from reference TRBV29-1 and TRBJ1-2): SAVISQKPSRDICQRGTSLTIQCQVDSQVTMMFWYRQQPGQSLTLIATANQGSEATYESGFVIDKFPISRPNLTFSTLTVSNMSPEDSSIYLCSVDADGKGIGGYTFGSGTRLTVV.

J is TRBJ2-1 and V is TRBV24-1; TRBD2 aligns across 9 bases. V lost 9 bases and J lost 4; bases outside the gene matches: 6. Germline-derived CDR1 and CDR2 are KGHDR and SFDVKD. The CDR3 covers 14 residues. The CDR3 DNA reads as TGTGCCACCCAGGCAAGCGGGGGGTACAATGAGCAGTTCTTC. Amino acids: CATQASGGYNEQFF.

There are many counts of this clonotype. J is TRBJ2-3 and V is TRBV7-9; TRBD1 might be the D (6 bases). CDR3 size: 14 residues. CDR1 is SEHNR and CDR2 is FQNEAQ in the germline V gene (reference sequence). V dropped 1 base and J dropped 5 bases, with 10 bases sitting between them. This chain's CDR3 is CASSLEQGRDTQYF. In nucleotides, the CDR3 is TGTGCCAGCAGCTTAGAGCAGGGGAGAGATACGCAGTATTTT.

This chain joins TRBV11-2 and TRBJ2-7, with D perhaps TRBD1 (5 bases). Germline values: CDR1 SGHAT, CDR2 FQNNGV. This CDR3 contains 15 residues. Trimming took 2 bases from V and 0 from J, leaving 11 bases between them. CDR3 DNA sequence: TGTGCCAGCAGCTTACAGGGTAGGAACTCCTACGAGCAGTACTTC. Translation: CASSLQGRNSYEQYF.

This clonotype has just a few counts. The CDR3 loop is CASSRGADTQYF. The CDR3 DNA reads TGTGCCAGCAGTCGGGGGGCAGATACGCAGTATTTT. The genes are TRBV5-6 and TRBJ2-3, with 7 positions matching TRBD2. The J segment lost 4 bases and the V segment lost 5 bases, leaving 1 base of the junction unmatched. The CDR3 length is 12 residues. Germline V CDR1 and CDR2: SGHDT, YYEEEE.

The sample holds many counts of this clonotype. The chain is built from TRBV27 and TRBJ2-7; D is uncertain. Germline V gives CDR1 MNHEY, CDR2 SMNVEV (reference sequence). The CDR3 loop spans 15 amino acids. The germline V and J ends were trimmed by 0 bases and 0 bases, with 9 bases remaining between them. The CDR3 protein is CASSLSGVSSYEQYF. The CDR3, as DNA: TGTGCCAGCAGTTTATCAGGTGTCAGCTCCTACGAGCAGTACTTC.

In this sample, this clonotype turned up many times. The gene calls are TRBV7-2 and TRBJ2-5; 9 bases match TRBD2. The CDR3 consists of 17 residues. Germline CDR1 reads SGHTA; CDR2 reads FQGNSA. The V gene end was trimmed by 4 bases and the J gene end by 6 bases; junction bases not matched to a gene: 15. The CDR3 DNA reads as TGTGCCAGCAGCTGGTCGGGCGGGGGGGAGAGTTCGCAGACCCAGTACTTC. Translation: CASSWSGGGESSQTQYF. Full variable domain (missing parts from reference TRBV7-2 and TRBJ2-5): GAGVSQSPSNKVTEKGKDVELRCDPISGHTALYWYRQSLGQGLEFLIYFQGNSAPDKSGLPSDRFSAERTGGSVSTLTIQRTQQEDSAVYLCASSWSGGGESSQTQYFGPGTRLLVL.

The chain carries TRBV10-3 and TRBJ2-5, with 11 bases matching TRBD2. The CDR3 spans 16 residues. Germline assignment: CDR1 ENHRY and CDR2 SYGVKD. V was pared by 3 bases and J by 5 bases, with 8 bases of the junction left unmatched. DNA of the CDR3: TGTGCCATCAGTGAAGGGACTAGCGGACAGCGGGAGACCCAGTACTTC. It yields the protein CAISEGTSGQRETQYF.

In its sample, this clonotype was seen a few times. CDR3 DNA sequence: TGCGCCAGCAGCCAAGGACAGGCTAATTCACCCCTCCACTTT. This encodes CASSQGQANSPLHF. The chain uses TRBV4-1 and TRBJ1-6, with a weak D call TRBD1 (6 bases). Germline V gene lookup returns CDR1 MGHRA and CDR2 YSYEKL. V lost 1 base and J 6 bases, leaving 7 bases between the germline ends. There are 14 residues in the CDR3.

The chain employs TRBV6-1 and TRBJ1-1; D not certain. In germline, CDR1 is MNHNS, CDR2 SASEGT. V lost 7 bases and J lost 1, with 7 bases in between. CDR3 size: 12 residues. The CDR3 region is CASKRGNTEAFF. DNA of the CDR3: TGTGCCAGCAAAAGAGGGAACACTGAAGCTTTCTTT.

This clonotype was recorded many times. J is TRBJ2-1 and V is TRBV7-2; D perhaps matches TRBD2 (6 bases). This CDR3 spans 18 amino acids. Germline V gives CDR1 SGHTA, CDR2 FQGNSA. The ends were cut back, 1 base at V and 4 bases at J, with 20 bases in the middle. CDR3 residues: CASSLVGPGGAQYNEQFF. In DNA form, the CDR3 reads TGTGCCAGCAGCTTAGTGGGGCCGGGCGGGGCCCAATACAATGAGCAGTTCTTC.

This clonotype occurred many times. The chain combines TRBV20-1 with TRBJ2-7, with 7 nucleotides matching TRBD2. The germline CDR1 and CDR2 sequences are DFQATT and SNEGSKA (reference sequence). The CDR3 sequence is 14 residues long. Trimming removed 6 bases from V and 1 base from J; junction bases left unmatched: 9. The DNA for the CDR3 is TGCAGTGCCCCACGCCGGGACTATTCCTACGAGCAGTACTTC. Its translation: CSAPRRDYSYEQYF.

This clonotype was recorded at least ten times. The chain couples TRBV14 to TRBJ2-3, with TRBD1 matching 7 bases. The CDR3 covers 15 residues. V trimming: 2 bases; J trimming: 1 base; junction bases outside the gene matches: 3. Germline CDR1 and CDR2: SGHDN and FVKESK. The CDR3 DNA follows: TGTGCCAGCAGCCAACTGGGACAGCGCACAGATACGCAGTATTTT. It yields the protein CASSQLGQRTDTQYF. Complete variable domain (other parts from reference TRBV14 and TRBJ2-3): EAGVTQFPSHSVIEKGQTVTLRCDPISGHDNLYWYRRVMGKEIKFLLHFVKESKQDESGMPNNRFLAERTGGTYSTLKVQPAELEDSGVYFCASSQLGQRTDTQYFGPGTRLTVL.